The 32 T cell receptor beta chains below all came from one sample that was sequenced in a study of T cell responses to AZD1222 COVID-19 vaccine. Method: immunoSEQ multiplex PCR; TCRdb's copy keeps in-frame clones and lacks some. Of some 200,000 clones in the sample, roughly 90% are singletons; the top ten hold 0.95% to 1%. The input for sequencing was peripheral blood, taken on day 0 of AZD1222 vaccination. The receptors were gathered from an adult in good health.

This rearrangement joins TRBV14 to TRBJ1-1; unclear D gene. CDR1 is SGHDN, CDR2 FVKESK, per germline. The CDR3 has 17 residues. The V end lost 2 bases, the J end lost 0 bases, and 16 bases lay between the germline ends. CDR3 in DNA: TGTGCCAGCAGCCAAAGTTTTTTGGCCAGAATGAACACTGAAGCTTTCTTT. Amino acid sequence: CASSQSFLARMNTEAFF. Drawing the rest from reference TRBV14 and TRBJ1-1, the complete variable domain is EAGVTQFPSHSVIEKGQTVTLRCDPISGHDNLYWYRRVMGKEIKFLLHFVKESKQDESGMPNNRFLAERTGGTYSTLKVQPAELEDSGVYFCASSQSFLARMNTEAFFGQGTRLTVV.

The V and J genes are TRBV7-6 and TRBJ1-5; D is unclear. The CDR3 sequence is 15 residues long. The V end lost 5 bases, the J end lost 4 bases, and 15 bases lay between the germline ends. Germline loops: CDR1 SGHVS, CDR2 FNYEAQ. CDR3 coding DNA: TGTGCCAGCAGCCCCGACGCGGTAGGGAATCAGCCCCAGCATTTT. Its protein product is CASSPDAVGNQPQHF.

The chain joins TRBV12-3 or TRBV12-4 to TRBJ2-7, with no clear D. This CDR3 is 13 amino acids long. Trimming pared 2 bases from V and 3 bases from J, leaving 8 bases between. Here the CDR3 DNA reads TGTGCCAGCAGTTTATCGGTACTCTACGAGCAGTACTTC. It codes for CASSLSVLYEQYF.

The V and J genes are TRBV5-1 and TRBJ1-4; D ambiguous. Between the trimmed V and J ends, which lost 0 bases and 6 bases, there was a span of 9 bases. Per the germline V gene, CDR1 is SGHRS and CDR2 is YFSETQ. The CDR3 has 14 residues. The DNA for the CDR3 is TGCGCCAGCAGCTTGGCCGCAACAGATGAAAAACTGTTTTTT. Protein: CASSLAATDEKLFF.

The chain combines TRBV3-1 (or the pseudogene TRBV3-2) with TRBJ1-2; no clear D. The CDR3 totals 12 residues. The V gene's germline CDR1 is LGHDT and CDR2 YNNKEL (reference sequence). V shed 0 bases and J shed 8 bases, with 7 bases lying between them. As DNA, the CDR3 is TGTGCCAGCAGCCAAGATTTCTGGGGCTACACCTTC. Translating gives CASSQDFWGYTF.

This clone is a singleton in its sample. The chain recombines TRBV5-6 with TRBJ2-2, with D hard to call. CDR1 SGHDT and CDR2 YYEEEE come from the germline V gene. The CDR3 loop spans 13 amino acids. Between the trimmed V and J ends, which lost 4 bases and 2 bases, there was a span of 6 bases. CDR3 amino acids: CASSATNTGELFF. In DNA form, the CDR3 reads TGTGCCAGCAGCGCCACTAACACCGGGGAGCTGTTTTTT. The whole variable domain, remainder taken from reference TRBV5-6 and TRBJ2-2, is DAGVTQSPTHLIKTRGQQVTLRCSPKSGHDTVSWYQQALGQGPQFIFQYYEEEERQRGNFPDRFSGHQFPNYSSELNVNALLLGDSALYLCASSATNTGELFFGEGSRLTVL.

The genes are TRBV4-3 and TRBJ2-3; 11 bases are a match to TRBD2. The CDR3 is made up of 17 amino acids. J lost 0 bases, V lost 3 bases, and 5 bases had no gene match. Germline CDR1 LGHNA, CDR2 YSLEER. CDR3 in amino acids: CASSQGGTSGSTDTQYF. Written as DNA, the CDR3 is TGCGCCAGCAGCCAGGGGGGGACTAGCGGTAGCACAGATACGCAGTATTTT.

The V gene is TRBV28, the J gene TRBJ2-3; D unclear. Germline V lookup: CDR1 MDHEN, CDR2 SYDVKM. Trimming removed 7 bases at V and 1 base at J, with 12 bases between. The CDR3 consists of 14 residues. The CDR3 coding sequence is TGTGCCAGCACGTCTCATTGGGGCACAGATACGCAGTATTTT. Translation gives CASTSHWGTDTQYF.

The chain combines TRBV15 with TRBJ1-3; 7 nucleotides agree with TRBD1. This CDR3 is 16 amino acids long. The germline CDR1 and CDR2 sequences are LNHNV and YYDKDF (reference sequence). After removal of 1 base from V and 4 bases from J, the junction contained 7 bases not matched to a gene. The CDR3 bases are TGTGCCACCAGCAGAGGGGAGGCAGGGGGAGGAAACACCATATATTTT. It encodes CATSRGEAGGGNTIYF.

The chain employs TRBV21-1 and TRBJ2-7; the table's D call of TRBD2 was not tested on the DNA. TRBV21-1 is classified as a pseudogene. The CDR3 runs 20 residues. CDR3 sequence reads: CASSKQSRELQRQSSYEQYF. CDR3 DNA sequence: TGTGCCAGCAGCAAGCAATCGCGGGAGCTGCAACGTCAAAGCTCCTACGAGCAGTACTTC.

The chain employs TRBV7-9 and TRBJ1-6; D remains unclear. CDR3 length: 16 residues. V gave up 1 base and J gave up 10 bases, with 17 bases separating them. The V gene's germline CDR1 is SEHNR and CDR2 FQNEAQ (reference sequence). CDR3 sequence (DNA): TGTGCCAGCAGCTTAGGAATCGCCGGGCGTGGATCACCCCTCCACTTT. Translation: CASSLGIAGRGSPLHF.

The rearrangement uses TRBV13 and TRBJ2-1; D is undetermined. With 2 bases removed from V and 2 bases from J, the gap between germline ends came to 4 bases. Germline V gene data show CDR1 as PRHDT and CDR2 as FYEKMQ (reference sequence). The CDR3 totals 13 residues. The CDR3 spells CASSLPAYNEQFF. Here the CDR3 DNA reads TGTGCCAGCAGCTTACCGGCCTACAATGAGCAGTTCTTC.

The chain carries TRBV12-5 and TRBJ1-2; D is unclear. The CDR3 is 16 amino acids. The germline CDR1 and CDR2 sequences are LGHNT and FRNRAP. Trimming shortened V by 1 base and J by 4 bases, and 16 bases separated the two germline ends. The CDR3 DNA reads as TGTGCTAGTGGTTTGGGACCCTCCGGCCTGGGCTATGGCTACACCTTC. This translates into CASGLGPSGLGYGYTF.

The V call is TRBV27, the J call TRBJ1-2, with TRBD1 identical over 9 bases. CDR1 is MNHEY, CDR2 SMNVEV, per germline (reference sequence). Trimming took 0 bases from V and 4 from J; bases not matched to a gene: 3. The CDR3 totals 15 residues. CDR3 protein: CASSLSGDRVYGYTF. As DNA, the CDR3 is TGTGCCAGCAGTTTATCCGGGGACAGGGTCTATGGCTACACCTTC.

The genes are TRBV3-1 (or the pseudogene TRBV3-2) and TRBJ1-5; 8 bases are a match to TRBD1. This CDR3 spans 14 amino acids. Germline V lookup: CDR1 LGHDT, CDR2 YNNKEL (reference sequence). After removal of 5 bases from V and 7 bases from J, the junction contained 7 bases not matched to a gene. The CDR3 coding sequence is TGTGCCAGCAGCGGCGGACAGGGAAGACAGCCCCAGCATTTT. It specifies CASSGGQGRQPQHF.

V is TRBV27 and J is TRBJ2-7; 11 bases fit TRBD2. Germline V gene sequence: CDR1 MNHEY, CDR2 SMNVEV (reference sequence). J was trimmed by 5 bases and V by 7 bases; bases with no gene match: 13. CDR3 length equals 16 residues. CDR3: CASTQGSGRAGDEQYF. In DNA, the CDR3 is TGTGCCAGCACTCAAGGTAGCGGGAGGGCCGGGGACGAGCAGTACTTC.

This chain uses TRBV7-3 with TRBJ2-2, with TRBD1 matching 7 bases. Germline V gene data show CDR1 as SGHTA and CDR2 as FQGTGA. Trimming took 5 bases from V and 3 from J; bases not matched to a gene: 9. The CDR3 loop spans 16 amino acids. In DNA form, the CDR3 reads TGTGCCAGCAGCGCGCCGGACAGGAGACACACCGGGGAGCTGTTTTTT. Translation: CASSAPDRRHTGELFF.

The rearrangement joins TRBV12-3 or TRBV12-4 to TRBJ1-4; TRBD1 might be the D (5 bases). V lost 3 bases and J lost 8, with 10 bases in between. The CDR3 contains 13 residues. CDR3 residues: CASSLSGIEKLFF. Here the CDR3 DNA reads TGTGCCAGCAGTTTGTCAGGGATCGAAAAACTGTTTTTT.

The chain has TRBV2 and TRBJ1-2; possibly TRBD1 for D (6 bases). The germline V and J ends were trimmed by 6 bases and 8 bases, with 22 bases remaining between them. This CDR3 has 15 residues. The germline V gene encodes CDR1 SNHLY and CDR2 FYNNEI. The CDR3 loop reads CASSRKQGELWGYTF. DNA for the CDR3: TGTGCCAGCAGCCGAAAACAGGGAGAACTATGGGGCTACACCTTC. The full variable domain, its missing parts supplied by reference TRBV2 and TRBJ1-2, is EPEVTQTPSHQVTQMGQEVILRCVPISNHLYFYWYRQILGQKVEFLVSFYNNEISEKSEIFDDQFSVERPDGSNFTLKIRSTKLEDSAMYFCASSRKQGELWGYTFGSGTRLTVV.

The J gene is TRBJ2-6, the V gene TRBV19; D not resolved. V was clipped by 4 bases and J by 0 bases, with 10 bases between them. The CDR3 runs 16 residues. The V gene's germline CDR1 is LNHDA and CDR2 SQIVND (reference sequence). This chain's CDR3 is CASSKTRPSGANVLTF. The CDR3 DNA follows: TGTGCCAGTAGTAAGACCAGACCCTCTGGGGCCAACGTCCTGACTTTC.

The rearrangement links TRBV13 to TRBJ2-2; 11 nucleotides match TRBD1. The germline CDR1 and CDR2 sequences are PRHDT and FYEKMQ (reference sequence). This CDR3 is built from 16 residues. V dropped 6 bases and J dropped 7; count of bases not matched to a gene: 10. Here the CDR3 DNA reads TGTGCCAGCAGTTCCCAGGACAGGGGGCATTACGGGGAGCTGTTTTTT. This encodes CASSSQDRGHYGELFF. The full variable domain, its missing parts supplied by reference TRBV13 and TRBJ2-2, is AAGVIQSPRHLIKEKRETATLKCYPIPRHDTVYWYQQGPGQDPQFLISFYEKMQSDKGSIPDRFSAQQFSDYHSELNMSSLELGDSALYFCASSSQDRGHYGELFFGEGSRLTVL.

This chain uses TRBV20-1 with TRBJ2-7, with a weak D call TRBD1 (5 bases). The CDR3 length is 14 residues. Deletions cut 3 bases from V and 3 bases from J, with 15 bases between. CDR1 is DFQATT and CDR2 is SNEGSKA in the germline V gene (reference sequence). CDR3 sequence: CSASRQGRIYEQYF. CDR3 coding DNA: TGCAGTGCTAGTCGCCAGGGCAGGATCTACGAGCAGTACTTC.

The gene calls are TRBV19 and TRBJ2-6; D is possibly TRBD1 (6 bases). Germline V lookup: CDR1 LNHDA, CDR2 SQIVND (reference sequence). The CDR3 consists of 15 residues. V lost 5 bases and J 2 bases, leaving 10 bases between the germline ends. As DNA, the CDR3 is TGTGCCAGTAGTCCACAGGGCGCTGGGGCCAACGTCCTGACTTTC. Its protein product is CASSPQGAGANVLTF. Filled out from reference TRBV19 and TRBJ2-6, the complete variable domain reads DGGITQSPKYLFRKEGQNVTLSCEQNLNHDAMYWYRQDPGQGLRLIYYSQIVNDFQKGDIAEGYSVSREKKESFPLTVTSAQKNPTAFYLCASSPQGAGANVLTFGAGSRLTVL.

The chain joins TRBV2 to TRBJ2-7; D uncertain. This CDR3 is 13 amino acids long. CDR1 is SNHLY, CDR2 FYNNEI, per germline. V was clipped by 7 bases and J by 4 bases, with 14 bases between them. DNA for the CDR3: TGTGCCAGCAACTCCCCAACAAAATACGAGCAGTACTTC. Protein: CASNSPTKYEQYF.

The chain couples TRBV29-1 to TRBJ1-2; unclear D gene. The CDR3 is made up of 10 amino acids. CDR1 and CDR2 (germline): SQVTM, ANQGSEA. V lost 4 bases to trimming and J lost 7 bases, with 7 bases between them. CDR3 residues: CSVADGGYTF. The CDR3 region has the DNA TGCAGCGTTGCAGACGGTGGCTACACCTTC.

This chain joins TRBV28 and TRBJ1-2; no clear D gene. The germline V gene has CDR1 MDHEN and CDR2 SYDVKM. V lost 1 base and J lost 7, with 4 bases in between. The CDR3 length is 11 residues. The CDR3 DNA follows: TGTGCCAGCAGTTTATCAGGTGGCTACACCTTC. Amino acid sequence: CASSLSGGYTF.

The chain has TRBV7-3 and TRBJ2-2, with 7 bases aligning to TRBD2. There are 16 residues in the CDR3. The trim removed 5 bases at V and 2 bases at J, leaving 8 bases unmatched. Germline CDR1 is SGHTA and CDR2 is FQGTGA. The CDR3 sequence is CASSLGEGGNTGELFF. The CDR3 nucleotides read TGTGCCAGCAGCCTCGGGGAGGGAGGAAACACCGGGGAGCTGTTTTTT.

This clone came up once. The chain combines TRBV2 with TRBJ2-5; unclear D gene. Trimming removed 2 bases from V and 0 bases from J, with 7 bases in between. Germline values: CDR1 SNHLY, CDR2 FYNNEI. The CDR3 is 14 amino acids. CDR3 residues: CASSERAYQETQYF. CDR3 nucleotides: TGTGCCAGCAGTGAAAGGGCGTACCAAGAGACCCAGTACTTC.

DNA of the CDR3: TGTGCCAGCAGGGAACAGGGGGCTTCCTACAATGAGCAGTTCTTC. It translates to CASREQGASYNEQFF. The V gene is TRBV2, the J gene TRBJ2-1; 9 nucleotides agree with TRBD1. V shed 6 bases, J shed 1 base, and the junction held 4 bases outside the gene matches. CDR1 and CDR2 (germline): SNHLY, FYNNEI. CDR3 size: 15 residues.

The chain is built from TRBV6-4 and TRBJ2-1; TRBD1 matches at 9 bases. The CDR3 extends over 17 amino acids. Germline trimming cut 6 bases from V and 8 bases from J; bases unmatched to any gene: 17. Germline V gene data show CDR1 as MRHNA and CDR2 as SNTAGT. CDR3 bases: TGTGCCAGCAGCAAAGGGATACGACAGGGGGTTGGGGATGAGCAGTTCTTC. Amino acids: CASSKGIRQGVGDEQFF.

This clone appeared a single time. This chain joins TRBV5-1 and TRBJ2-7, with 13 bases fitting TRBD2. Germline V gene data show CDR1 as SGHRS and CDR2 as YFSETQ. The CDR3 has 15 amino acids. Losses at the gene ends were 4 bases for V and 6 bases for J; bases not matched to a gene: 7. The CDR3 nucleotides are TGCGCCAGCAGCGGCCGGACTAGCGGGAGTCCCGAGCAGTACTTC. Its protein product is CASSGRTSGSPEQYF.

The DNA for the CDR3 is TGCGCCAGCAGCCAAGTCAACAGTAATTCACCCCTCCACTTT. This sequence encodes CASSQVNSNSPLHF. The chain employs TRBV4-3 and TRBJ1-6, with D uncertain. The V gene's germline CDR1 is LGHNA and CDR2 YSLEER. The CDR3 consists of 14 residues. Deletions cut 1 base from V and 6 bases from J, with 7 bases between.